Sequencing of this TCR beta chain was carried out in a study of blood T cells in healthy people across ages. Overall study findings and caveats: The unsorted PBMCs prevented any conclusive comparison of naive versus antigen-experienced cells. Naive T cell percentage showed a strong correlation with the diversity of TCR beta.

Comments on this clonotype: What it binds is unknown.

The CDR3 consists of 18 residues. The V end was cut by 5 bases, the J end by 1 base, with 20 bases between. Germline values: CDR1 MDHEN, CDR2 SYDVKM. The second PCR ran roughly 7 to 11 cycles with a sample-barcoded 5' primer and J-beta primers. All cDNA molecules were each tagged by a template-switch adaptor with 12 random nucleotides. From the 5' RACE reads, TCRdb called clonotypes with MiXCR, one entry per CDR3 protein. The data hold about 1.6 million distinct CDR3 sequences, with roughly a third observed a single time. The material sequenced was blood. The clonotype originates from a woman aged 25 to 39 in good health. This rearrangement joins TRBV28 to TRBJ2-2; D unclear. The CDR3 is CASSPLLDGRLNTGELFF. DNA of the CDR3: TGTGCCAGCAGTCCTCTCCTTGACGGCCGGTTGAACACCGGGGAGCTGTTTTTT. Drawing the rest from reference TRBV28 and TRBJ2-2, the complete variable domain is DVKVTQSSRYLVKRTGEKVFLECVQDMDHENMFWYRQDPGLGLRLIYFSYDVKMKEKGDIPEGYSVSREKKERFSLILESASTNQTSMYLCASSPLLDGRLNTGELFFGEGSRLTVL.